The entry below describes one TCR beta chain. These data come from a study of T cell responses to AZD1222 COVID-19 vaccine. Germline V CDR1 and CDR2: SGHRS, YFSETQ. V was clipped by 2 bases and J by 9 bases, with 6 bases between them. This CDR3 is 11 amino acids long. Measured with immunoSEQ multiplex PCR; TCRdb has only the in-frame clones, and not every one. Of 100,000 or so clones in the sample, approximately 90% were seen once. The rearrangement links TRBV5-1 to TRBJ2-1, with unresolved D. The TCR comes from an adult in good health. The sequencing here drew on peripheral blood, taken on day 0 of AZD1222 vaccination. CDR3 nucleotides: TGCGCCAGCAGCTTTGTGGGTGAGCAGTTCTTC. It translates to CASSFVGEQFF.